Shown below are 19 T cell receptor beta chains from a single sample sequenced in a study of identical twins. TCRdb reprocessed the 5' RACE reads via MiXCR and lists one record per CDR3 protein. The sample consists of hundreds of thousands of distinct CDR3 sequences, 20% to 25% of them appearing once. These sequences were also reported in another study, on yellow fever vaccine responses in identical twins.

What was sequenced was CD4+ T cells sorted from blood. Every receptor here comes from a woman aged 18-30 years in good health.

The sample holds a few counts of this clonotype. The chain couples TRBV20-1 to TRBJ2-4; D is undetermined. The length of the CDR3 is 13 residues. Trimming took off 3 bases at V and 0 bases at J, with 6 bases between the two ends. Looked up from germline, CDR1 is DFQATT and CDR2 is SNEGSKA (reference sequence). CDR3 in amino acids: CSARSVAKNIQYF. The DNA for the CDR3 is TGCAGTGCTAGGTCTGTAGCCAAAAACATTCAGTACTTC.

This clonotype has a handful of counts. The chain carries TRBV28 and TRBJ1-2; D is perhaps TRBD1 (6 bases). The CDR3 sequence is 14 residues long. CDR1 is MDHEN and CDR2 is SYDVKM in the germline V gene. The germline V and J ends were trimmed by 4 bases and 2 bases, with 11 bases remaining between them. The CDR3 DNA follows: TGTGCCAGCAGTTGGGACATCTCAAACTATGGCTACACCTTC. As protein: CASSWDISNYGYTF.

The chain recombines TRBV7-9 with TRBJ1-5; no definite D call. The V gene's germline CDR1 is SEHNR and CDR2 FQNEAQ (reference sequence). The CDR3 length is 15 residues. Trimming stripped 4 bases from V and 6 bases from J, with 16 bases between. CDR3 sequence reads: CASSSSADLGQPQHF. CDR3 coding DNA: TGTGCCAGCAGCTCGAGCGCGGATTTAGGTCAGCCCCAGCATTTT.

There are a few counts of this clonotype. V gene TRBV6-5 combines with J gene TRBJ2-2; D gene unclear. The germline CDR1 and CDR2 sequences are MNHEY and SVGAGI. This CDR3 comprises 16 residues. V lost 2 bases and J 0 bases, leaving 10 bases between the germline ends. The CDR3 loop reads CASSYGWGTNTGELFF. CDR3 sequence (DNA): TGTGCCAGCAGTTACGGTTGGGGAACGAACACCGGGGAGCTGTTTTTT.

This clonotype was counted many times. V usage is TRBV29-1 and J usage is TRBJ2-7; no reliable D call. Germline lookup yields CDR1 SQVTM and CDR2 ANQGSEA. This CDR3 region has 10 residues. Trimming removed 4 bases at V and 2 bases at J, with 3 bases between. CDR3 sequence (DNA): TGCAGCGTTGGAACCTACGAGCAGTACTTC. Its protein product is CSVGTYEQYF.

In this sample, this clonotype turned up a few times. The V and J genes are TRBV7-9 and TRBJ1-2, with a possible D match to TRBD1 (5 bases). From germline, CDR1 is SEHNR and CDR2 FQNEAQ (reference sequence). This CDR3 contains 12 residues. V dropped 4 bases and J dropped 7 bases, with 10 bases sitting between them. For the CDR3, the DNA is TGTGCCAGCAGCTCAGGGTTTGGTGGCTACACCTTC. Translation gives CASSSGFGGYTF.

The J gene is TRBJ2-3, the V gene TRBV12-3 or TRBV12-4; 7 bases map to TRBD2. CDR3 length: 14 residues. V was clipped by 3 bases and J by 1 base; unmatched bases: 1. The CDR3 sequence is CASSLLAGTDTQYF. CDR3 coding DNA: TGTGCCAGCAGTTTGCTAGCGGGCACAGATACGCAGTATTTT.

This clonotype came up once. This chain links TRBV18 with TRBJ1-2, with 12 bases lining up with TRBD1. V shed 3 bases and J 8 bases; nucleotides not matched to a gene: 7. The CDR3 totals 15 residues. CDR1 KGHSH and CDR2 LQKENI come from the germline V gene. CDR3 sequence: CASSPGTGGAEGYTF. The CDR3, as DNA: TGTGCCAGCTCACCCGGGACAGGGGGCGCAGAAGGCTACACCTTC.

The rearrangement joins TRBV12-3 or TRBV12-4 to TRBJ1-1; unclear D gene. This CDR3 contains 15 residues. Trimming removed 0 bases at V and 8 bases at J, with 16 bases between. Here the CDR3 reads CASSLAGRPKLEAFF. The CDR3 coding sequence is TGTGCCAGCAGTTTAGCTGGCAGGCCCAAACTAGAAGCTTTCTTT.

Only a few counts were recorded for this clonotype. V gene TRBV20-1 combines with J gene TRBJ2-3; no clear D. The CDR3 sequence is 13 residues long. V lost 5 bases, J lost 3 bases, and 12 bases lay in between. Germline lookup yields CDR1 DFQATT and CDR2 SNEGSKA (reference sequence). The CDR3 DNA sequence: TGCAGTGCTTTCCTCGGGCCGACAGATACGCAGTATTTT. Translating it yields CSAFLGPTDTQYF.

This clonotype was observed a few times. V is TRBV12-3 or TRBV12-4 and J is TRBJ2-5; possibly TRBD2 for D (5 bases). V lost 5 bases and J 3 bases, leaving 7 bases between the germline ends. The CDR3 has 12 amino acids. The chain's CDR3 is CASSTSKETQYF. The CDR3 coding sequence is TGTGCCAGCAGTACTAGTAAAGAGACCCAGTACTTC.

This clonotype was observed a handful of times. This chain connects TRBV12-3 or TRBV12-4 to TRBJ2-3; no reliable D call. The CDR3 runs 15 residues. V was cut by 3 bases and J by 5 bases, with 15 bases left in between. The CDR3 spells CASSFGWGGIDTQYF. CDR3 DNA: TGTGCCAGCAGTTTCGGGTGGGGTGGAATAGATACGCAGTATTTT.

CDR3 coding DNA: TGCGCCAGCAGTGAGTCGCGACTAGCGACCTACAATGAGCAGTTCTTC. Its translation is CASSESRLATYNEQFF. This chain uses TRBV10-2 with TRBJ2-1; 8 nucleotides align to TRBD2. The CDR3 has 16 residues. Germline V gene lookup returns CDR1 WSHSY and CDR2 SAAADI. Trimming cost V 0 bases and J 2 bases; bases outside gene matches: 3.

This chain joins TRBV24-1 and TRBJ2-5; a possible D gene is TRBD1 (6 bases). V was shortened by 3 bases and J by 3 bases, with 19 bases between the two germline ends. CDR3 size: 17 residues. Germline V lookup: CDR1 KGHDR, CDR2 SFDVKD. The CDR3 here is CATSDHTPNRVEETQYF. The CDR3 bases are TGTGCCACCAGTGATCACACCCCAAACAGGGTTGAAGAGACCCAGTACTTC.

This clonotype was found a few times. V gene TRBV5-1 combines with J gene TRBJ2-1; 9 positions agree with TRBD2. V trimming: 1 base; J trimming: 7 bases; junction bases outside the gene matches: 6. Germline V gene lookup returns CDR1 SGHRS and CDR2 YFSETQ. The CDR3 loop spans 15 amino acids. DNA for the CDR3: TGCGCCAGCAGCTTGTTGACTAGCGGCTTTAATGAGCAGTTCTTC. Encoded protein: CASSLLTSGFNEQFF.

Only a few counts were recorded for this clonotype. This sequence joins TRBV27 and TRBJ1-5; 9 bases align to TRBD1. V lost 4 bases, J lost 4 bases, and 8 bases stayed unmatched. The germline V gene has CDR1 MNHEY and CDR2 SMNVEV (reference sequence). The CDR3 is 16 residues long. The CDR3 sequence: CASSSGTGLTNQPQHF. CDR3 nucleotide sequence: TGTGCCAGCAGTTCTGGGACAGGGTTGACAAATCAGCCCCAGCATTTT.

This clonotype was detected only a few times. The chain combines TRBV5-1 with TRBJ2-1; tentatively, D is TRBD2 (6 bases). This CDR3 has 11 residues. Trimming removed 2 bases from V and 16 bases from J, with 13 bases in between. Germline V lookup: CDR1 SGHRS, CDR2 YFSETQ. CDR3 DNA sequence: TGCGCCAGCAGCTTCGTGGGGGGAACCTTCTTC. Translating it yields CASSFVGGTFF.

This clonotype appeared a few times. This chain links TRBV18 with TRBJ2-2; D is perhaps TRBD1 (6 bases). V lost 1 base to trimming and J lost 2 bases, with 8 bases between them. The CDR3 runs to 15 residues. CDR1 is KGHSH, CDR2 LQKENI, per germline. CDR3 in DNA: TGTGCCAGCTCACCACGGGGACACAACACCGGGGAGCTGTTTTTT. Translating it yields CASSPRGHNTGELFF. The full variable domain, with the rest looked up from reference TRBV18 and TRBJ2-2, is NAGVMQNPRHLVRRRGQEARLRCSPMKGHSHVYWYRQLPEEGLKFMVYLQKENIIDESGMPKERFSAEFPKEGPSILRIQQVVRGDSAAYFCASSPRGHNTGELFFGEGSRLTVL.

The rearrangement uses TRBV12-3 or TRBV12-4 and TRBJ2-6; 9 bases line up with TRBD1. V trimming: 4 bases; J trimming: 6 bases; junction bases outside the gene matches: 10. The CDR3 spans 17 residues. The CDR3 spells CASSSSGQGALANVLTF. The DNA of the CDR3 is TGTGCCAGCAGTTCCTCGGGACAGGGTGCATTGGCCAACGTCCTGACTTTC.